This entry describes one T cell receptor beta chain. Looked up from germline, CDR1 is DFQATT and CDR2 is SNEGSKA (reference sequence). The CDR3 totals 17 residues. V was pared by 3 bases and J by 8 bases, with 26 bases between. TCRdb passed the 5' RACE reads through MiXCR, listing each CDR3 protein once. The data hold around 300,000 distinct CDR3 sequences, with approximately 8% observed a single time. This sample stems from a study of T-cell memory formation after mild COVID-19. This rearrangement joins TRBV20-1 to TRBJ2-1; D is uncertain. The sequenced sample was PBMCs or a T cell subset sorted from them (not recorded which). The TCR originated in a man aged 18 to 30 who had mild COVID-19 (a few samples of this study predate the infection). Cell type and time point are not known. The chain's CDR3 is CSARLASRTLRPDEQFF. The CDR3 DNA follows: TGCAGTGCTAGGCTGGCTTCTAGGACCCTCCGCCCCGATGAGCAGTTCTTC.